This TCR beta chain is drawn from a study of technical replicates of blood from several donors. Profiled with immunoSEQ multiplex PCR; TCRdb holds only in-frame clones, not every one. Among under 110,000 clones listed, 95% to 96% were seen once. This CDR3 is built from 14 residues. Germline lookup yields CDR1 MGHRA and CDR2 YSYEKL. Losses at the gene ends were 4 bases for V and 4 bases for J; bases not matched to a gene: 5. Source material: T cells isolated from PBMCs. This sequence originates from a human donor in good health. The chain uses TRBV4-1 and TRBJ2-3, with 7 bases aligning to TRBD2. In DNA form, the CDR3 reads TGCGCCAGCAGCCCTGGGAGGGCCCCAGATACGCAGTATTTT. This translates into CASSPGRAPDTQYF.